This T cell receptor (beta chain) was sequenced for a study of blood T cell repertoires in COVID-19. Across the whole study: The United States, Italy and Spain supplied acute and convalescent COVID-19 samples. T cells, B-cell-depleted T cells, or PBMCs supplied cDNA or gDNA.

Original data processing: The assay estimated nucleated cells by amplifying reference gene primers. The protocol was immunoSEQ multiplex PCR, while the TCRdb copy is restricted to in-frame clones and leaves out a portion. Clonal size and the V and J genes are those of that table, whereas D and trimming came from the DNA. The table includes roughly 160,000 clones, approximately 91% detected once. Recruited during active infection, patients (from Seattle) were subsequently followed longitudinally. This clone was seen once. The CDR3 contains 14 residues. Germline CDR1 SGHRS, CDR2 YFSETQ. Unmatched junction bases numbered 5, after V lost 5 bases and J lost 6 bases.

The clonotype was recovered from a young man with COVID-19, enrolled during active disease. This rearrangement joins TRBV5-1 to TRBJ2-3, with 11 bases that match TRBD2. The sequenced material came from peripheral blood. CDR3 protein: CASSPLAGADTQYF. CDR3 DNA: TGCGCCAGCAGTCCACTAGCGGGAGCTGATACGCAGTATTTT.